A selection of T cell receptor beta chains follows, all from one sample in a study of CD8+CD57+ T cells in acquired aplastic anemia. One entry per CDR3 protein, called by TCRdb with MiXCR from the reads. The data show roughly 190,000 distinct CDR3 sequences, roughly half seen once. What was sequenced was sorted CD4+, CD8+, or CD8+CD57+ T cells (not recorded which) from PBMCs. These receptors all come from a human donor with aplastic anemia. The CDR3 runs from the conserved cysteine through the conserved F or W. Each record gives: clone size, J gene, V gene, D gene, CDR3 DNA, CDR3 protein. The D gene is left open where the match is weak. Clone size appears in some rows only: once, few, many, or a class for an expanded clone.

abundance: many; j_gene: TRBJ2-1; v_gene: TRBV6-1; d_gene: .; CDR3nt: TGTGCCAGCAGTCCGAGGCAAAGCAATGAGCAGTTCTTC; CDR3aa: CASSPRQSNEQFF
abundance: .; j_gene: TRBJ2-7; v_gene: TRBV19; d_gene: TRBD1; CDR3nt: TGTGCCAGTAGCCCCGGACAGGGGGCTTATAACGAGCAGTACTTC; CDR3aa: CASSPGQGAYNEQYF
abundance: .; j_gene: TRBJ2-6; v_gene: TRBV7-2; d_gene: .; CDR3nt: TGTGCCAGCAGCTTATTGACGGCCGGGGCCAACGTCCTGACTTTC; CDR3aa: CASSLLTAGANVLTF
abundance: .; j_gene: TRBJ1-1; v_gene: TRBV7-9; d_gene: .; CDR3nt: TGTGCCAGCAGCTTTCCTTTCTTT; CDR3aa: CASSFPFF
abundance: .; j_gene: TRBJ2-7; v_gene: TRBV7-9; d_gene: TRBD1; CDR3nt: TGTGCCAGCAGCCCCCGAACAGGGGTCTCCTACGAGCAGTACTTC; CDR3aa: CASSPRTGVSYEQYF
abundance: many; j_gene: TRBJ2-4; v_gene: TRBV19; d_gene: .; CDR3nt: TGTGCCAGTAGAGGGGCAGGGTTCGAGAACATTCAGTACTTC; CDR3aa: CASRGAGFENIQYF
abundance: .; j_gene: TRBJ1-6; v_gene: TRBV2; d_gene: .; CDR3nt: TGTGCCAGCAGGCGACAGGATGTGATGCCGCCCCTCCACTTT; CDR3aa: CASRRQDVMPPLHF
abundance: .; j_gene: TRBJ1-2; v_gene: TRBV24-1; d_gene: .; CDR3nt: TGTGCCACCAGTGACAGGGTCGACGCTGGCTACACCTTC; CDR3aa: CATSDRVDAGYTF
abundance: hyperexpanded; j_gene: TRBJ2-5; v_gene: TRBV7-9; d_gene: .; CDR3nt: TGTGCCAGCAGCTTGGCAGGGATAGAGACCCAGTACTTC; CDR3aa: CASSLAGIETQYF
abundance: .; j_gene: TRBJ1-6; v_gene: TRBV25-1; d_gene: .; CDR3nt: TGTGCCAGCAGGGGGACGGGCCATTCACCCCTCCACTTT; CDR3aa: CASRGTGHSPLHF
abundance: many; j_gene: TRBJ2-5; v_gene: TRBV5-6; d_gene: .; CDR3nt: TGTGCCAGCAGTGCGGGGGCACAAGAGACCCAGTACTTC; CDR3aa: CASSAGAQETQYF
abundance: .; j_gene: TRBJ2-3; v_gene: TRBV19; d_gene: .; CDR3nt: TGTGCCAGTAGTATAGGGAGTGGCGCAGATACGCAGTATTTT; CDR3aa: CASSIGSGADTQYF
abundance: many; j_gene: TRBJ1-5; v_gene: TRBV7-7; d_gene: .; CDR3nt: TGTGCTAGCAGCTTAGGGAGGGGAGAGGGGAAAAATCAGCCCCAGCATTTT; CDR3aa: CASSLGRGEGKNQPQHF
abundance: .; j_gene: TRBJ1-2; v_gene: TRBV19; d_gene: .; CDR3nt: TGTGCCAGTAGTACGGACAGCCCTCACTATGGCTACACCTTC; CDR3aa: CASSTDSPHYGYTF
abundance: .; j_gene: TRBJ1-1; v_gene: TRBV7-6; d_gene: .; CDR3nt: TGTGCCAGCAGCTTATTCCGGACCAGCCATGCTTTCTTT; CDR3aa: CASSLFRTSHAFF
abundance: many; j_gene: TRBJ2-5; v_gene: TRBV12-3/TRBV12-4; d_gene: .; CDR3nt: TGTGCCAGCAGTTCCCGTCTCGTCCGCCCTGAGTTATCGACCCAGTACTTC; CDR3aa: CASSSRLVRPELSTQYF
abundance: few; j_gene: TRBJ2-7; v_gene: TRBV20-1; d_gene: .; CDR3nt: TGCAGTGCTGGGCCAGACACCTACGAGCAGTACTTC; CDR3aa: CSAGPDTYEQYF
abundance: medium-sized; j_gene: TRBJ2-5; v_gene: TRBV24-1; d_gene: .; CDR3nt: TGTGCCACCAGTGATTTGACGACAGGAGGTCAAGAGACCCAGTACTTC; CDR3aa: CATSDLTTGGQETQYF
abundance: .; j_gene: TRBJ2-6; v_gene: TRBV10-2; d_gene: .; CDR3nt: TGCGCCAGCAGTGATGAGCAGGTACGCTCTGGGGCCAACGTCCTGACTTTC; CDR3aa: CASSDEQVRSGANVLTF
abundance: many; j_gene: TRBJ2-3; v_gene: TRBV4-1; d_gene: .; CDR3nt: TGCGCCAGCAGCCAAGGGACTGGCTCTACGCAGTATTTT; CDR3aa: CASSQGTGSTQYF
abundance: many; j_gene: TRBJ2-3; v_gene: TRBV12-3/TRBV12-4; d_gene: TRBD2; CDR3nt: TGTGCCAGCACAGGGACCAGCGGGAGGGTAACAGATACGCAGTATTTT; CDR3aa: CASTGTSGRVTDTQYF
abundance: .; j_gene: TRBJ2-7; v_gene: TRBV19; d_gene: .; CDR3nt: TGTGCCAGTAGTATCCGGGGGGCAAACTCCTACGAGCAGTACTTC; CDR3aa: CASSIRGANSYEQYF
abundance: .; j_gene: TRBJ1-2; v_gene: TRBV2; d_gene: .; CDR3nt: TGTGCCAGCAGCAAGGGAACCTTAGTCTATGGCTACACCTTC; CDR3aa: CASSKGTLVYGYTF
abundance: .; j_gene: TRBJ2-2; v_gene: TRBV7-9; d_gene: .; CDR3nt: TGTGCCAGCAGCATAGGGGAAACCGGGGAGCTGTTTTTT; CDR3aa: CASSIGETGELFF
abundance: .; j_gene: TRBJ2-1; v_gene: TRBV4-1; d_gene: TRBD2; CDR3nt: TGCGCCAGCAGCCAGGGACTAGCGGGAGACTTAGGCTACAATGAGCAGTTCTTC; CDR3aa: CASSQGLAGDLGYNEQFF
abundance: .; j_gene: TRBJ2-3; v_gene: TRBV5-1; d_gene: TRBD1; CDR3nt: TGCGCCAGCAGCCTGGACAGGGGGCCTCTAGTGGACGCTCAGTATTTT; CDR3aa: CASSLDRGPLVDAQYF
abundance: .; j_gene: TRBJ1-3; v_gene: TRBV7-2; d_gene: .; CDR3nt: TGTGCCAGCAGCTTAACCGGTGCTGGAAAATATTTT; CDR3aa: CASSLTGAGKYF
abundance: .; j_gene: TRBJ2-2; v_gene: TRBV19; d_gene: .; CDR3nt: TGTGCCAGTAGTATATATGGCGGAGACACCGGGGAGCTGTTTTTT; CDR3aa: CASSIYGGDTGELFF
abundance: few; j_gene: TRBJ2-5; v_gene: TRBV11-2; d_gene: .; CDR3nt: TGTGCCAGCAGCCCGCTATTGGGTGGCCGCAGGGTTAGGGAGACCCAGTACTTC; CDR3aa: CASSPLLGGRRVRETQYF
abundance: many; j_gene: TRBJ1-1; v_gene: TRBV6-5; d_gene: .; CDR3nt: TGTGCCAGCAGTTACTCAAGGGCGCGGACTGAAGCTTTCTTT; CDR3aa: CASSYSRARTEAFF